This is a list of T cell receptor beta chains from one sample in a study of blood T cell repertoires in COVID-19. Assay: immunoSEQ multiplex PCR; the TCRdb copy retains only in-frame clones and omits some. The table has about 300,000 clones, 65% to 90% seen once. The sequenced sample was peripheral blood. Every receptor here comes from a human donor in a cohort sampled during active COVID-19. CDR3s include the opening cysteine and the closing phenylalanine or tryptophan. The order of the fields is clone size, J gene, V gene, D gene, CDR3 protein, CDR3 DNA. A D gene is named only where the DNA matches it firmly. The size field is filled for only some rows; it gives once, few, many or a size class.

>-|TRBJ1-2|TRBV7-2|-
CASTLTRAGNYGYTF
TGTGCCAGCACCCTAACCCGGGCAGGGAACTATGGCTACACCTTC
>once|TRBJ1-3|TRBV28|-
CASNGPQQGTGNTIYF
TGTGCCAGCAATGGGCCCCAACAGGGAACTGGAAACACCATATATTTT
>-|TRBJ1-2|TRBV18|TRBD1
CASSPQMPGTGEAYGYTF
TGTGCCAGCTCACCACAGATGCCCGGGACAGGGGAGGCCTATGGCTACACCTTC
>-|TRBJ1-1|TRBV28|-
CASRNFRLAVEAFF
TGTGCCAGCAGAAACTTTCGGTTAGCCGTTGAAGCTTTCTTT
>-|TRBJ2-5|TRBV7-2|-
CASSARTGSETQYF
TGTGCCAGCAGCGCGAGGACGGGGAGTGAGACCCAGTACTTC
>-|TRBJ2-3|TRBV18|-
CASSQNLASSTDTQYF
TGTGCCAGCTCACAAAATCTAGCGTCTAGCACAGATACGCAGTATTTT
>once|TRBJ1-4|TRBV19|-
CASSIAGNFNEKLFF
TGTGCCAGTAGTATTGCCGGGAACTTTAATGAAAAACTGTTTTTT
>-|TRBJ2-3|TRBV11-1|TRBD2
CASSMGLAGPDTQYF
TGTGCCAGCAGCATGGGACTAGCGGGACCAGATACGCAGTATTTT
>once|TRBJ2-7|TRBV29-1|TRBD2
CSVGGLADSYEQYF
TGCAGCGTTGGGGGACTAGCGGACTCCTACGAGCAGTACTTC
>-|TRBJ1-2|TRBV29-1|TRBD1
CSAERQGNGYTF
TGCAGCGCAGAAAGACAGGGGAATGGCTACACCTTC
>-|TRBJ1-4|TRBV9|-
CASSPGGGLLPNEKLFF
TGTGCCAGCAGCCCCGGCGGGGGGCTCTTGCCGAATGAAAAACTGTTTTTT
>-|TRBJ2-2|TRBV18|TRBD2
CASSPQAGGNTGELFF
TGTGCCAGCTCACCTCAAGCGGGAGGGAACACCGGGGAGCTGTTTTTT
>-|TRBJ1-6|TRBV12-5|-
CASGSPTQGRANSPLHF
TGTGCTAGTGGTTCGCCCACGCAGGGGAGGGCCAATTCACCCCTCCACTTT
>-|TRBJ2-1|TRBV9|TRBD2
CASSPGSGKNEQFF
TGTGCCAGCAGCCCCGGTAGCGGGAAGAATGAGCAGTTCTTC
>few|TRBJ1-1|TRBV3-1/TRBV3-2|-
CASSRFTYEAFF
TGTGCCAGCAGCCGATTTACTTATGAAGCTTTCTTT
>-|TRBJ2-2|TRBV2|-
CASSAAGPNTGELFF
TGTGCCAGCAGTGCGGCAGGGCCCAACACCGGGGAGCTGTTTTTT
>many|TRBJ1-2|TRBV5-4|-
CASSLYSTGRSDGYTF
TGTGCCAGCAGCTTGTACTCGACAGGTCGGAGCGATGGCTACACCTTC
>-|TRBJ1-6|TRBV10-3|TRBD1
CAISAGQLNSPLHF
TGTGCCATCAGTGCGGGACAGCTTAATTCACCCCTCCACTTT
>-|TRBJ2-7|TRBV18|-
CASSSSSYEQYF
TGTGCCAGCTCGTCTAGCTCCTACGAGCAGTACTTC
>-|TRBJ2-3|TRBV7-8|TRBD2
CASSSPGLAGARDTQYF
TGTGCCAGCAGCTCGCCGGGACTAGCGGGAGCGAGAGATACGCAGTATTTT
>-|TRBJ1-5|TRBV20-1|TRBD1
CSASGRGRNQPQHF
TGCAGTGCTAGTGGCAGGGGGAGGAATCAGCCCCAGCATTTT
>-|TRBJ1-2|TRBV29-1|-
CSVDSSSYGYTF
TGCAGCGTTGACAGTTCCAGCTATGGCTACACCTTC
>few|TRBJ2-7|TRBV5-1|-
CASSFAQGGQYF
TGCGCCAGCAGCTTTGCGCAGGGCGGGCAGTACTTC
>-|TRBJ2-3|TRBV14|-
CASSRWSLSTDTQYF
TGTGCCAGCAGCCGGTGGAGCCTAAGCACAGATACGCAGTATTTT
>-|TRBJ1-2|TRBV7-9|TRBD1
CASSPRTGAAGAHGYTF
TGTGCCAGCAGCCCCCGGACAGGGGCCGCGGGGGCCCATGGCTACACCTTC
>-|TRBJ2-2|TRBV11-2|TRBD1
CASSGTGWFGELFF
TGTGCCAGTTCCGGGACAGGGTGGTTCGGGGAGCTGTTTTTT
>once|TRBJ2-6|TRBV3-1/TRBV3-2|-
CASRKEVGVSGANVLTF
TGTGCCAGCAGGAAAGAAGTAGGGGTCTCCGGGGCCAACGTCCTGACTTTC